Given below is one TCR beta chain in context. How the authors handled the data: Amplification of reference gene primers provided the estimated nucleated cell counts. Assay: immunoSEQ multiplex PCR; the TCRdb copy retains only in-frame clones and omits some. V and J calls and clone size come straight from that table; D and trimming were deduced from the DNA. The repertoire includes about 140,000 clones, around four fifths of them detected once, and 3% to 4% sits in the top ten. This specimen belongs to a study of blood T cell repertoires in COVID-19. Study background: T cells, B-cell-depleted T cells, or PBMCs provided the cDNA or gDNA that served as material.

V was pared by 7 bases and J by 4 bases, with 7 bases between. This CDR3 comprises 12 residues. The cohort comprised adults aged roughly 18 to 95 years residing in about two dozen US areas. The study assigned cohorts using participant-reported clinical history. Sample: PBMCs or T cells enriched from blood (not recorded which). The chain couples TRBV12-3 or TRBV12-4 to TRBJ2-2; D is possibly TRBD2 (6 bases). The sequence came from a woman in her forties or fifties with acute COVID-19. The CDR3 loop is CASMRGTGELFF. The CDR3 nucleotides are TGTGCCAGCATGCGGGGCACCGGGGAGCTGTTTTTT.